The 25 T cell receptor beta chains below were found in one sample sequenced in a study of blood T cell repertoires in COVID-19. Assay: immunoSEQ multiplex PCR; the TCRdb copy retains only in-frame clones and omits some. Here the sample spans over 45,000 clones, around 86% being singletons. Sequenced input: peripheral blood. The receptors derive from a middle-aged man with active COVID-19.

This chain connects TRBV7-9 to TRBJ2-4; maybe TRBD2 (6 bases). Trimming removed 4 bases at V and 3 bases at J, with 16 bases between. The CDR3 contains 16 residues. Germline V gene data show CDR1 as SEHNR and CDR2 as FQNEAQ (reference sequence). CDR3: CASSSGHIGGKNIQYF. The CDR3 DNA reads TGTGCCAGCAGCTCGGGCCACATCGGGGGCAAAAACATTCAGTACTTC.

The chain carries TRBV19 and TRBJ1-4; 7 positions match TRBD1. V shed 9 bases, J shed 2 bases, and the junction held 9 bases outside the gene matches. Germline assignment: CDR1 LNHDA and CDR2 SQIVND (reference sequence). The CDR3 loop spans 15 amino acids. Here the CDR3 reads CASVQGLATNEKLFF. CDR3 sequence (DNA): TGTGCCAGCGTACAGGGGCTTGCGACTAATGAAAAACTGTTTTTT.

The gene calls are TRBV2 and TRBJ1-5; 7 bases align to TRBD1. The CDR3 has 16 amino acids. J was trimmed by 5 bases and V by 3 bases; bases with no gene match: 10. Germline V CDR1 and CDR2: SNHLY, FYNNEI. The chain's CDR3 is CASSERTRGQYQPQHF. The CDR3 DNA follows: TGTGCCAGCAGTGAGAGAACGAGGGGGCAATATCAGCCCCAGCATTTT.

The rearrangement joins TRBV9 to TRBJ2-5; the D gene is possibly TRBD2 (6 bases). Germline CDR1 reads SGDLS; CDR2 reads YYNGEE. V shed 7 bases and J shed 10 bases, with 11 bases lying between them. This CDR3 comprises 10 residues. The CDR3 is CASGGEDQYF. In DNA, the CDR3 is TGTGCCAGCGGAGGGGAGGACCAGTACTTC. Drawing the rest from reference TRBV9 and TRBJ2-5, the complete variable domain is DSGVTQTPKHLITATGQRVTLRCSPRSGDLSVYWYQQSLDQGLQFLIQYYNGEERAKGNILERFSAQQFPDLHSELNLSSLELGDSALYFCASGGEDQYFGPGTRLLVL.

This clone was seen more than once but under ten times. The chain has TRBV7-9 and TRBJ1-6; D might be TRBD1 (5 bases). This CDR3 has 16 residues. Germline loops: CDR1 SEHNR, CDR2 FQNEAQ (reference sequence). V dropped 5 bases and J dropped 0 bases, with 11 bases sitting between them. CDR3 region: CASSRQQSSYNSPLHF. The CDR3 DNA is TGTGCCAGCAGCCGACAGCAGAGCTCCTATAATTCACCCCTCCACTTT.

This chain uses TRBV18 with TRBJ2-6; no reliable D call. V lost 6 bases and J lost 0, with 9 bases in between. Germline V gene sequence: CDR1 KGHSH, CDR2 LQKENI. The CDR3 is 15 residues long. CDR3 DNA sequence: TGTGCCAGCTCGCAAGCTCGCTCTGGGGCCAACGTCCTGACTTTC. Translation: CASSQARSGANVLTF.

The chain recombines TRBV5-4 with TRBJ2-7, with TRBD1 as a possible D gene (7 bases). V was cut by 3 bases and J by 4 bases, with 17 bases left in between. Per germline, CDR1 SGHNT and CDR2 YYREEE (reference sequence). This CDR3 comprises 15 residues. CDR3 region: CASSSRQGGRYEQYF. The DNA of the CDR3 is TGTGCCAGCAGCTCCAGACAGGGAGGACGGTACGAGCAGTACTTC.

The chain links TRBV4-1 to TRBJ2-3; 13 bases are shared with TRBD2. From germline, CDR1 is MGHRA and CDR2 YSYEKL. The CDR3 extends over 16 amino acids. Germline trimming cut 4 bases from V and 6 bases from J; bases unmatched to any gene: 7. DNA of the CDR3: TGCGCCAGCAGCCCATGGACTAGCGGGAGAAGGGATACGCAGTATTTT. This codes for CASSPWTSGRRDTQYF.

The chain joins TRBV2 to TRBJ2-7, with D possibly matching TRBD1 (5 bases). CDR1 is SNHLY, CDR2 FYNNEI, per germline. The V end lost 8 bases, the J end lost 3 bases, and 17 bases lay between the germline ends. This CDR3 has 14 amino acids. The CDR3 region has the DNA TGTGCCAGCCATCAGGGCAGAAACGGCTACGAGCAGTACTTC. Its protein is CASHQGRNGYEQYF.

This chain links TRBV5-6 with TRBJ1-2; D is perhaps TRBD1 (6 bases). The V end was cut by 3 bases, the J end by 1 base, with 10 bases between. Germline CDR1 is SGHDT and CDR2 is YYEEEE. The length of the CDR3 is 14 residues. This CDR3 reads CASSSGTHNYGYTF. As DNA, the CDR3 is TGTGCCAGCAGCTCCGGGACACATAACTATGGCTACACCTTC.

V and J are TRBV11-3 and TRBJ1-1; D unclear. The germline CDR1 and CDR2 sequences are SGHNT and YENEEA. The ends were cut back, 3 bases at V and 5 bases at J, with 10 bases in the middle. The CDR3 sequence is 13 residues long. CDR3 sequence: CASSFRRTTEAFF. The CDR3 nucleotides read TGTGCCAGCAGCTTTCGGAGAACAACTGAAGCTTTCTTT.

The CDR3 loop is CASTGTSSSTDTQYF. The CDR3 DNA reads TGTGCCTCGACCGGGACTAGCTCCAGCACAGATACGCAGTATTTT. The chain uses TRBV30 and TRBJ2-3; 9 bases align to TRBD2. Germline-derived CDR1 and CDR2 are GTSNPN and SVGIG (reference sequence). The CDR3 runs 15 residues. V was pared by 7 bases and J by 0 bases, with 8 bases of the junction left unmatched.

The chain employs TRBV24-1 and TRBJ2-3, with D unresolved. CDR1 KGHDR and CDR2 SFDVKD come from the germline V gene. The CDR3 loop spans 12 amino acids. Deletions cut 2 bases from V and 6 bases from J, with 5 bases between. DNA of the CDR3: TGTGCCACCAGTGATTCTGCGGATACGCAGTATTTT. Translation: CATSDSADTQYF.

The rearrangement uses TRBV11-2 and TRBJ2-7; 9 nucleotides agree with TRBD1. Trimming removed 5 bases from V and 3 bases from J; junction bases left unmatched: 5. The V gene's germline CDR1 is SGHAT and CDR2 FQNNGV. The CDR3 spans 14 residues. CDR3 residues: CASSPLGQGYEQYF. CDR3 DNA sequence: TGTGCCAGCAGCCCATTGGGACAGGGCTACGAGCAGTACTTC.

V usage is TRBV2 and J usage is TRBJ1-4, with 9 bases identical to TRBD1. CDR1 SNHLY and CDR2 FYNNEI come from the germline V gene. With V trimmed by 8 bases and J by 6 bases, 13 bases remained unmatched. CDR3 length equals 16 residues. CDR3 coding DNA: TGTGCCAGCTCCGACGGGGAGAGACAGGGGGATGAAAAACTGTTTTTT. It encodes CASSDGERQGDEKLFF.

The chain uses TRBV4-1 and TRBJ1-4; TRBD1 is a possible D gene (6 bases). CDR1 is MGHRA, CDR2 YSYEKL, per germline. Trimming shortened V by 4 bases and J by 5 bases, and 8 bases separated the two germline ends. This CDR3 spans 13 amino acids. The CDR3 protein is CASSPTGNEKLFF. The CDR3 coding sequence is TGCGCCAGCAGCCCTACAGGGAATGAAAAACTGTTTTTT.

CDR3 nucleotide sequence: TGTGCCAGCAGCCGGGGGCGGGGCTCTCGGGAGCAGTACTTC. Its protein product is CASSRGRGSREQYF. The V and J genes are TRBV7-8 and TRBJ2-7; D may correspond to TRBD1 or TRBD2 (6 bases each). CDR3 length: 14 residues. From germline, CDR1 is SGHVS and CDR2 FQNEAQ. V lost 5 bases and J 7 bases, leaving 18 bases between the germline ends.

A few counts support this clone. This sequence joins TRBV7-9 and TRBJ1-3, with a weak D call TRBD1 (5 bases). Germline CDR1 is SEHNR and CDR2 is FQNEAQ (reference sequence). V was pared by 7 bases and J by 0 bases, with 16 bases between. This CDR3 has 16 amino acids. CDR3 sequence (DNA): TGTGCCAGCACCCTCCGGGAGGGGATCTCTGGAAACACCATATATTTT. Its translation is CASTLREGISGNTIYF.

V gene TRBV19 combines with J gene TRBJ2-3, with D maybe TRBD2 (7 bases). Trimming took off 10 bases at V and 3 bases at J, with 17 bases between the two ends. The CDR3 length is 14 residues. CDR1 and CDR2 from the germline V gene are LNHDA and SQIVND (reference sequence). In DNA form, the CDR3 reads TGTGCCACCGCTGGGGGGGCCGGGACAGATACGCAGTATTTT. It yields the protein CATAGGAGTDTQYF.

The chain employs TRBV2 and TRBJ1-2, with D possibly TRBD1 on 6 matching bases. Trimming stripped 6 bases from V and 5 bases from J, with 10 bases between. Germline values: CDR1 SNHLY, CDR2 FYNNEI. The CDR3 runs 12 residues. CDR3 DNA sequence: TGTGCCAGCAGCGAGAGGGGGTATGGCTACACCTTC. Residues: CASSERGYGYTF. Using reference TRBV2 and TRBJ1-2 for the parts outside the CDR3, the full variable domain is EPEVTQTPSHQVTQMGQEVILRCVPISNHLYFYWYRQILGQKVEFLVSFYNNEISEKSEIFDDQFSVERPDGSNFTLKIRSTKLEDSAMYFCASSERGYGYTFGSGTRLTVV.

This sequence joins TRBV6-2 or TRBV6-3 and TRBJ1-1; no definite D call. V was cut by 3 bases and J by 4 bases, with 9 bases left in between. There are 13 residues in the CDR3. CDR1 MNHEY and CDR2 SVGEGT come from the germline V gene. CDR3: CASSYSTGTEAFF. CDR3 DNA sequence: TGTGCCAGCAGTTATTCGACGGGCACTGAAGCTTTCTTT.

V and J are TRBV7-2 and TRBJ2-7; D ambiguous. Germline CDR1 reads SGHTA; CDR2 reads FQGNSA. CDR3 size: 14 residues. V was shortened by 1 base and J by 3 bases, with 10 bases between the two germline ends. The CDR3 coding sequence is TGTGCCAGCAGCTTAGGGAGTCTCAGCTACGAGCAGTACTTC. Translation: CASSLGSLSYEQYF.

This clone was seen a few times. The genes are TRBV24-1 and TRBJ2-7; D might be TRBD2 (6 bases). The V gene lost 9 bases and the J gene lost 5 bases, with 19 bases spanning the gap. The CDR3 covers 14 residues. Germline V lookup: CDR1 KGHDR, CDR2 SFDVKD. DNA of the CDR3: TGTGCCACCCGGGTGGGGGGTCTCCTCCACGAGCAGTACTTC. Residues: CATRVGGLLHEQYF.

This clone was found once. V usage is TRBV19 and J usage is TRBJ2-7; possibly TRBD1 for D (6 bases). The germline gives CDR1 LNHDA, CDR2 SQIVND (reference sequence). Deletions cut 1 base from V and 2 bases from J, with 9 bases between. The CDR3 loop spans 14 amino acids. In DNA form, the CDR3 reads TGTGCCAGTAGTATAGGGACAGCTACCTACGAGCAGTACTTC. This gives the protein CASSIGTATYEQYF.

The rearrangement links TRBV5-8 to TRBJ1-5; tentatively, D is TRBD1 (6 bases). The CDR3 extends over 15 amino acids. V was clipped by 0 bases and J by 7 bases, with 14 bases between them. Germline CDR1 and CDR2: SGHTS and YDEGEE. The CDR3 protein is CASSLGPGGGQPQHF. The CDR3 bases are TGTGCCAGCAGCTTGGGCCCGGGGGGCGGACAGCCCCAGCATTTT.